This TCR beta chain was profiled in a study of T cell responses to AZD1222 COVID-19 vaccine. General observations from the study: The donor group comprised mostly white British people and more females; the analysis possibly underestimated clonal diversity. Unmutated variant regions are reportedly the target of nearly half of TCRs that are spike-specific.

Trimming removed 5 bases at V and 6 bases at J, with 12 bases between. The CDR3 spans 13 residues. Looked up from germline, CDR1 is SGHAT and CDR2 is FQDESV (reference sequence). Using immunoSEQ multiplex PCR, the repertoire was profiled, and TCRdb retains in-frame clones only, with some absent. The sample carries nearly 110,000 clones, 87% recorded once. Notes on this clone: Its target is unknown.

The genes are TRBV11-1 and TRBJ2-3, with D possibly TRBD2 on 6 matching bases. This TCR was recovered from an adult who received the AZD1222 COVID-19 vaccine. The specimen was peripheral blood, collected 28 days after the second AZD1222 dose. DNA of the CDR3: TGTGCCAGCAGCCACGCGGGGAAGGATACGCAGTATTTT. Translated: CASSHAGKDTQYF. Full variable domain (missing parts from reference TRBV11-1 and TRBJ2-3): EAEVAQSPRYKITEKSQAVAFWCDPISGHATLYWYRQILGQGPELLVQFQDESVVDDSQLPKDRFSAERLKGVDSTLKIQPAELGDSAMYLCASSHAGKDTQYFGPGTRLTVL.